A single sample gave rise to the 19 T cell receptor beta chains below, sequenced in a study of response to subunit inactivated influenza vaccine. TCRdb ran MiXCR on the RT-PCR reads and lists one entry per CDR3 protein. The sample yields fewer than 700,000 distinct CDR3 sequences, over 10% seen once. The sample consisted of PBMCs from blood, taken about 6 weeks after vaccination. These receptors were taken from a man between 50 and 59 years old who received an inactivated influenza vaccine.

This clonotype was counted a few times. The chain links TRBV6-2 or TRBV6-3 to TRBJ1-1; D remains ambiguous. The germline CDR1 and CDR2 sequences are MNHEY and SVGEGT. The CDR3 sequence is 13 residues long. Trimming pared 6 bases from V and 1 base from J, leaving 9 bases between. CDR3 sequence: CASRVTQNTEAFF. In DNA, the CDR3 is TGTGCCAGCAGGGTGACACAGAACACTGAAGCTTTCTTT.

A few counts support this clonotype. The chain links TRBV6-5 to TRBJ2-5, with TRBD2 identical over 15 bases. The CDR3 runs 18 residues. Per germline, CDR1 MNHEY and CDR2 SVGAGI. V gave up 2 bases and J gave up 7 bases; unmatched junction bases: 11. CDR3 DNA: TGTGCCAGCAGTTACCGGGGGACTAGCGGGGGGCCAACCGGGACCCAGTACTTC. It encodes CASSYRGTSGGPTGTQYF.

This chain uses TRBV2 with TRBJ1-5, with D hard to call. The CDR3 has 14 amino acids. Trimming took 2 bases from V and 3 from J, leaving 8 bases between them. Per germline, CDR1 SNHLY and CDR2 FYNNEI. CDR3: CASSERQLNQPQHF. The CDR3 nucleotides are TGTGCCAGCAGTGAACGACAACTCAATCAGCCCCAGCATTTT.

The V gene is TRBV6-2 or TRBV6-3, the J gene TRBJ2-7; TRBD1 matches 7 bases. V trimming: 5 bases; J trimming: 0 bases; junction bases outside the gene matches: 4. The CDR3 loop spans 14 amino acids. Germline V gene lookup returns CDR1 MNHEY and CDR2 SVGEGT. The CDR3 is CASSRQGYSYEQYF. DNA for the CDR3: TGTGCCAGCAGTCGACAGGGATACTCCTACGAGCAGTACTTC.

This clonotype has a handful of counts. J is TRBJ1-1 and V is TRBV5-1, with 9 bases aligning to TRBD1. With V trimmed by 0 bases and J by 0 bases, 6 bases remained unmatched. This CDR3 is built from 17 residues. CDR1 is SGHRS and CDR2 is YFSETQ in the germline V gene. This CDR3 is CASSLEGTGRMNTEAFF. The CDR3 nucleotides are TGCGCCAGCAGCTTGGAGGGGACAGGGAGGATGAACACTGAAGCTTTCTTT.

This clonotype was seen ten or more times. The chain joins TRBV29-1 to TRBJ2-1, with 14 nucleotides matching TRBD2. The V gene's germline CDR1 is SQVTM and CDR2 ANQGSEA. With 6 bases clipped from V and 7 bases from J, the junction kept 8 bases outside the gene matches. This CDR3 contains 15 residues. The CDR3 sequence is CSVGTSGSWKNEQFF. CDR3 coding DNA: TGCAGCGTCGGGACTAGCGGGAGCTGGAAAAATGAGCAGTTCTTC.

This clonotype was counted a few times. The V and J genes are TRBV5-1 and TRBJ2-5, with D tentatively TRBD2 (6 bases). CDR3 length: 16 residues. Germline V gene data show CDR1 as SGHRS and CDR2 as YFSETQ. Trimming shortened V by 3 bases and J by 2 bases, and 17 bases separated the two germline ends. CDR3 nucleotide sequence: TGCGCCAGCAGCTCGGACGGGACTGGGAATCAAGAGACCCAGTACTTC. It is translated as CASSSDGTGNQETQYF.

On this clonotype itself: No conserved phenylalanine or tryptophan ends this CDR3, so it is likely a read error. This chain joins TRBV3-1 and TRBJ2-5; D unclear. The CDR3 consists of 12 residues. V lost 4 bases and J lost 2, with 5 bases in between. Germline lookup yields CDR1 LGHDT and CDR2 YNNKEL (reference sequence). CDR3: CASSLLQETQYL. CDR3 coding DNA: TGTGCCAGCAGCCTTTTACAAGAGACCCAGTACCTC.

V usage is TRBV4-1 and J usage is TRBJ2-1; the match to TRBD1 covers 10 bases. V lost 4 bases, J lost 8 bases, and 11 bases stayed unmatched. The CDR3 runs 16 residues. The germline CDR1 and CDR2 sequences are MGHRA and YSYEKL. The CDR3 protein is CASSRSPGTGADEQFF. For the CDR3, the DNA is TGCGCCAGCAGCCGATCTCCCGGGACAGGGGCCGATGAGCAGTTCTTC.

This chain links TRBV10-3 with TRBJ2-2; possibly TRBD1 for D (6 bases). Deletions cut 2 bases from V and 4 bases from J, with 8 bases between. This CDR3 is 14 amino acids long. Germline CDR1 reads ENHRY; CDR2 reads SYGVKD. The CDR3 is CAISERQATGELFF. For the CDR3, the DNA is TGTGCCATCAGTGAGAGACAGGCCACCGGGGAGCTGTTTTTT.

This clonotype was seen more than once but under ten times. This chain uses TRBV10-3 with TRBJ2-3; 9 nucleotides agree with TRBD2. The germline gives CDR1 ENHRY, CDR2 SYGVKD. V trimming: 3 bases; J trimming: 2 bases; junction bases outside the gene matches: 12. This CDR3 has 18 residues. The CDR3 loop is CAISDGKGRGGATDTQYF. DNA of the CDR3: TGTGCCATCAGTGACGGGAAAGGGCGGGGGGGCGCCACAGATACGCAGTATTTT.

V is TRBV28 and J is TRBJ2-5; the D gene could be TRBD1 or TRBD2 (5 bases each). V lost 2 bases and J lost 5, with 18 bases in between. This CDR3 contains 16 residues. The germline CDR1 and CDR2 sequences are MDHEN and SYDVKM. CDR3: CASSLLGTGGQETQYF. CDR3 nucleotide sequence: TGTGCCAGCAGTTTACTGGGGACCGGCGGGCAGGAGACCCAGTACTTC.

The rearrangement uses TRBV12-2 and TRBJ1-3. TRBV12-2 corresponds to a pseudogene. The CDR3 has 12 residues. The CDR3: CASLRSGNTIYF. CDR3 DNA: TGTGCAAGTCTCCGCTCTGGAAACACCATATATTTT.

This rearrangement joins TRBV20-1 to TRBJ2-5, with TRBD2 matching 7 bases. The CDR3 is made up of 14 amino acids. Germline V CDR1 and CDR2: DFQATT, SNEGSKA (reference sequence). With 6 bases clipped from V and 5 bases from J, the junction kept 12 bases outside the gene matches. CDR3 nucleotides: TGCAGTGCCCTAAAGCGGGGCGCCTCGGAGACCCAGTACTTC. The encoded protein is CSALKRGASETQYF.

This clonotype was seen many times. V usage is TRBV12-3 or TRBV12-4 and J usage is TRBJ1-1; tentative D call: TRBD1 (5 bases). V was trimmed by 5 bases and J by 7 bases, leaving 14 bases between them. This CDR3 spans 13 amino acids. DNA of the CDR3: TGTGCCAGCAGTCCCTCCGGGGGGGATGAAGCTTTCTTT. Its translation: CASSPSGGDEAFF.

The chain joins TRBV20-1 to TRBJ1-1; a weak D match, TRBD1 (5 bases). The CDR3 spans 15 residues. Per germline, CDR1 DFQATT and CDR2 SNEGSKA (reference sequence). The CDR3 loop reads CSGGTGGSMNTEAFF. The CDR3 coding sequence is TGCAGCGGAGGGACGGGGGGTAGTATGAACACTGAAGCTTTCTTT.

V usage is TRBV11-1 and J usage is TRBJ2-2; 8 bases are a match to TRBD2. V lost 2 bases to trimming and J lost 0 bases; unmatched junction nucleotides: 14. Looked up from germline, CDR1 is SGHAT and CDR2 is FQDESV (reference sequence). This CDR3 is 20 amino acids long. CDR3: CASSLRFGRGTFPNTGELFF. CDR3 nucleotides: TGTGCCAGCAGCTTAAGGTTCGGGAGGGGCACCTTTCCGAACACCGGGGAGCTGTTTTTT.

The chain links TRBV4-1 to TRBJ1-5; D is uncertain. This CDR3 has 14 residues. Germline CDR1 is MGHRA and CDR2 is YSYEKL. V shed 0 bases and J shed 6 bases, with 9 bases lying between them. CDR3 nucleotide sequence: TGCGCCAGCAGCCAAGAGGGCAGAGCTCAGCCCCAGCATTTT. This gives the protein CASSQEGRAQPQHF.

This clonotype was counted a few times. This chain joins TRBV28 and TRBJ2-5, with a possible D match to TRBD1 (6 bases). V lost 5 bases, J lost 1 base, and 14 bases lay in between. In germline, CDR1 is MDHEN, CDR2 SYDVKM. This CDR3 contains 15 residues. The CDR3 region has the DNA TGTGCCAGCAGTGGACCTCGGACAGTCCAAGAGACCCAGTACTTC. As protein: CASSGPRTVQETQYF.